This T cell receptor beta chain was captured by sequencing in a study of T-cell reconstitution after alpha-beta-depleted transplantation in children. Germline CDR1 reads MNHEY; CDR2 reads SVGAGI. V lost 2 bases to trimming and J lost 3 bases, with 17 bases between them. This CDR3 has 16 amino acids. Unique molecular identifiers were built into the TCRbeta library. One entry per CDR3 protein, called by TCRdb with MiXCR from the PCR reads. The sample carries some 640,000 distinct CDR3 sequences, around 17% recorded once. The table lists this clonotype with many counts. This rearrangement joins TRBV6-5 to TRBJ2-7; maybe TRBD1 (5 bases). The source is a human donor who donated a stem cell graft to a child with acute myeloid leukemia. Sequencing was performed on PBMCs from the stem cell graft donor, taken from the stem cell graft. The CDR3 here is CASSYGADLLDYEQYF. The CDR3, as DNA: TGTGCCAGCAGTTACGGGGCGGACCTCCTGGACTACGAGCAGTACTTC.